A selection of T cell receptor beta chains follows, all from one sample in a study of cytomegalovirus exposure and HLA in healthy donors. The assay was immunoSEQ multiplex PCR, and TCRdb's table has in-frame clones only and misses some. Among 55,000 to 80,000 clones listed, approximately 95% were seen once. Sequencing was carried out using PBMCs. The receptors here all came from a woman between 18 and 29 years old in good health and CMV-seropositive. Both conserved end residues are part of each CDR3. Fields, in order: clone size, J gene, CDR3 length, D gene, V gene, CDR3 protein, CDR3 DNA. D genes are given only for firm matches. Clone size, where shown, is once, few, many, or a class for clones that have expanded.

size: .
J: TRBJ2-1
length: 15
D: TRBD2
V: TRBV30
CDR3: CASDRGLAEYNEQFF
DNA: TGTGCCTCGGATCGGGGACTAGCGGAATACAATGAGCAGTTCTTC

size: .
J: TRBJ2-3
length: 16
D: TRBD1
V: TRBV7-3
CDR3: CASSLTGGGRVGTQYF
DNA: TGTGCCAGCAGCCTCACAGGGGGCGGCCGGGTGGGTACGCAGTATTTT

size: .
J: TRBJ1-2
length: 12
D: .
V: TRBV29-1
CDR3: CSVGGQGYGYTF
DNA: TGCAGCGTTGGCGGCCAGGGCTATGGCTACACCTTC

size: .
J: TRBJ2-5
length: 11
D: .
V: TRBV27
CDR3: CASSSHETQYF
DNA: TGTGCCAGCAGTTCCCATGAGACCCAGTACTTC

size: .
J: TRBJ1-2
length: 15
D: TRBD1
V: TRBV15
CDR3: CATSRFQGEVDGYTF
DNA: TGTGCCACCAGCAGGTTCCAGGGGGAAGTTGATGGCTACACCTTC

size: .
J: TRBJ2-6
length: 16
D: TRBD2
V: TRBV7-8
CDR3: CASSLVGRAGANVLTF
DNA: TGTGCCAGCAGCTTAGTAGGGAGGGCTGGGGCCAACGTCCTGACTTTC

size: .
J: TRBJ2-1
length: 16
D: TRBD2
V: TRBV4-1
CDR3: CASSQDLLAVYNEQFF
DNA: TGCGCCAGCAGCCAAGACCTACTAGCGGTCTACAATGAGCAGTTCTTC

size: once
J: TRBJ2-2
length: 15
D: .
V: TRBV5-6
CDR3: CASSLVGRQPGELFF
DNA: TGTGCCAGCAGCTTGGTGGGAAGACAGCCCGGGGAGCTGTTTTTT

size: .
J: TRBJ2-7
length: 15
D: .
V: TRBV5-1
CDR3: CASSLVGTGAYEQYF
DNA: TGCGCCAGCAGCTTGGTGGGGACGGGGGCCTACGAGCAGTACTTC

size: .
J: TRBJ2-1
length: 15
D: .
V: TRBV30
CDR3: CAWSAWEFSYNEQFF
DNA: TGTGCCTGGAGTGCGTGGGAGTTCTCCTACAATGAGCAGTTCTTC